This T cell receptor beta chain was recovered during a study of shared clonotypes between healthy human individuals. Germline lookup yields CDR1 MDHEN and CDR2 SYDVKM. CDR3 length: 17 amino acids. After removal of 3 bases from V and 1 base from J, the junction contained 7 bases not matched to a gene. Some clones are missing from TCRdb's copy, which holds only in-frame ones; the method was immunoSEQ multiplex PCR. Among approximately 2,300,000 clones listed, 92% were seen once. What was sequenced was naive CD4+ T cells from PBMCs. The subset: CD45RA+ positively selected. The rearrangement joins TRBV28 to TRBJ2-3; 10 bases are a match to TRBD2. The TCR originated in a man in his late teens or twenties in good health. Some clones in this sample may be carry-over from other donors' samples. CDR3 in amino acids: CASSFGAGGRGTDTQYF. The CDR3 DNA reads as TGTGCCAGCAGTTTTGGAGCGGGAGGGCGTGGCACAGATACGCAGTATTTT.